The 17 T cell receptor beta chains presented below share a single source sample, sequenced in a study of T cell changes during pregnancy in multiple sclerosis. The protocol was immunoSEQ multiplex PCR, while the TCRdb copy is restricted to in-frame clones and leaves out a portion. Of tens of thousands of clones in the sample, 90% were seen once. The sample was peripheral blood, taken in the first trimester of pregnancy. Receptors originate from a female donor in good health, enrolled as a control in a pregnancy study.

The chain uses TRBV10-2 and TRBJ2-5; TRBD2 matches at 8 bases. The V segment lost 7 bases and the J segment 4 bases; nucleotides outside the gene matches: 8. Germline V lookup: CDR1 WSHSY, CDR2 SAAADI. CDR3 size: 14 residues. DNA of the CDR3: TGCGCCAGCACGCCAGGGGCGGGGGGAGAGACCCAGTACTTC. This sequence encodes CASTPGAGGETQYF.

The chain links TRBV6-6 to TRBJ2-1; D is perhaps TRBD2 (6 bases). CDR1 MNHNY and CDR2 SVGAGI come from the germline V gene (reference sequence). The CDR3 extends over 13 amino acids. Trimming took 7 bases from V and 6 from J, leaving 13 bases between them. CDR3 coding DNA: TGTGCCAGCACCTCAAGGGGACTCAATGAGCAGTTCTTC. This codes for CASTSRGLNEQFF.

V usage is TRBV30 and J usage is TRBJ1-6; D call uncertain. Germline CDR1 and CDR2: GTSNPN and SVGIG (reference sequence). The CDR3 length is 13 residues. The V and J ends lost 1 base and 7 bases respectively, with 8 bases between them. CDR3 sequence reads: CAWSGGINSPLHF. The CDR3 nucleotides are TGTGCCTGGAGTGGAGGGATAAATTCACCCCTCCACTTT.

The rearrangement uses TRBV7-2 and TRBJ2-7; 8 nucleotides align to TRBD1. Germline trimming cut 5 bases from V and 3 bases from J; bases unmatched to any gene: 6. Germline V gene sequence: CDR1 SGHTA, CDR2 FQGNSA. The length of the CDR3 is 14 residues. CDR3 sequence: CASSPRTGLYEQYF. Here the CDR3 DNA reads TGTGCCAGCAGCCCCCGGACAGGGCTCTACGAGCAGTACTTC.

The chain recombines TRBV4-2 with TRBJ2-3, with 8 positions matching TRBD1. The V gene's germline CDR1 is LGHNA and CDR2 YNFKEQ. V shed 0 bases and J 0 bases; nucleotides not matched to a gene: 14. This CDR3 is built from 20 residues. CDR3 in amino acids: CASSQERTGSHSTSTDTQYF. The CDR3 DNA sequence: TGTGCCAGCAGCCAAGAGCGGACAGGGTCACATTCTACTAGCACAGATACGCAGTATTTT.

This chain joins TRBV27 and TRBJ2-2, with D possibly TRBD1 on 5 matching bases. CDR1 is MNHEY, CDR2 SMNVEV, per germline (reference sequence). Trimming removed 6 bases at V and 7 bases at J, with 12 bases between. This CDR3 is 13 amino acids long. The CDR3 here is CASRMWQGGELFF. The CDR3 nucleotides read TGTGCCAGCAGAATGTGGCAGGGCGGGGAGCTGTTTTTT.

The gene calls are TRBV5-1 and TRBJ2-7, with 8 bases that match TRBD2. The CDR3 totals 15 residues. With V trimmed by 1 base and J by 6 bases, 9 bases remained unmatched. Germline CDR1 SGHRS, CDR2 YFSETQ. CDR3 sequence: CASSLYLGRGGEQYF. CDR3 nucleotide sequence: TGCGCCAGCAGCTTGTACCTGGGCCGGGGGGGCGAGCAGTACTTC.

The chain joins TRBV5-4 to TRBJ1-1, with TRBD1 matching 8 bases. Trimming at V came to 4 bases and at J to 4 bases, leaving 9 bases not matched to a gene. CDR1 and CDR2 from the germline V gene are SGHNT and YYREEE (reference sequence). The CDR3 runs 15 residues. CDR3 in DNA: TGTGCCAGCAGCCTCCCCCAGGGGGCGGGCACTGAAGCTTTCTTT. It encodes CASSLPQGAGTEAFF.

A remark on this clone: The germline gene is not matched at one end of the junction; a read error may be the cause. This sample also contains other DNA sequences that code for the same CDR3. The chain joins TRBV13 to TRBJ2-4; no reliable D call. Germline CDR1 and CDR2: PRHDT and FYEKMQ (reference sequence). The CDR3 is made up of 13 amino acids. As DNA, the CDR3 is TGTGCTAGCAGCTCCCCCCCCAGGAACATTCAGTACTTC. Its protein product is CASSSPPRNIQYF.

V usage is TRBV7-8 and J usage is TRBJ2-3, with D possibly TRBD1 on 5 matching bases. V gave up 1 base and J gave up 4 bases, with 9 bases separating them. The CDR3 is 14 amino acids. The germline V gene has CDR1 SGHVS and CDR2 FQNEAQ. The CDR3 loop reads CASSLGGEADTQYF. The CDR3 bases are TGTGCCAGCAGCTTAGGGGGCGAGGCAGATACGCAGTATTTT.

The chain links TRBV11-3 to TRBJ2-7, with 10 nucleotides matching TRBD1. CDR1 is SGHNT, CDR2 YENEEA, per germline. Trimming removed 5 bases from V and 3 bases from J; junction bases left unmatched: 7. This CDR3 is 15 amino acids long. As DNA, the CDR3 is TGTGCCAGCAGCGGACCCGGGACAGGGGTCTACGAGCAGTACTTC. Its protein product is CASSGPGTGVYEQYF.

The chain is built from TRBV5-6 and TRBJ2-1; D perhaps matches TRBD2 (5 bases). V was pared by 0 bases and J by 7 bases, with 14 bases between. This CDR3 has 15 amino acids. Germline-derived CDR1 and CDR2 are SGHDT and YYEEEE. In DNA, the CDR3 is TGTGCCAGCAGCTTGGGGGCAAGAGAGGGAAATGAGCAGTTCTTC. This encodes CASSLGAREGNEQFF.

The rearrangement links TRBV6-4 to TRBJ2-1; 9 bases match TRBD2. Losses at the gene ends were 3 bases for V and 6 bases for J; bases not matched to a gene: 6. The CDR3 runs 15 residues. Germline V gene sequence: CDR1 MRHNA, CDR2 SNTAGT. CDR3 loop: CASSESVAGANEQFF. The CDR3 nucleotides are TGTGCCAGCAGTGAGTCGGTAGCGGGAGCCAATGAGCAGTTCTTC.

The rearrangement links TRBV19 to TRBJ1-2; D might be TRBD1 (5 bases). This CDR3 is 16 amino acids long. Deletions cut 5 bases from V and 2 bases from J, with 18 bases between. Germline CDR1 and CDR2: LNHDA and SQIVND (reference sequence). This chain's CDR3 is CASSLGSGRGNYGYTF. The CDR3 DNA reads TGTGCCAGTAGTCTTGGCTCAGGGCGCGGCAACTATGGCTACACCTTC. The full variable domain, in which reference TRBV19 and TRBJ1-2 provide the parts outside the CDR3, is DGGITQSPKYLFRKEGQNVTLSCEQNLNHDAMYWYRQDPGQGLRLIYYSQIVNDFQKGDIAEGYSVSREKKESFPLTVTSAQKNPTAFYLCASSLGSGRGNYGYTFGSGTRLTVV.

The V and J genes are TRBV30 and TRBJ1-2; D not certain. Trimming pared 1 base from V and 4 bases from J, leaving 13 bases between. The CDR3 extends over 14 amino acids. Looked up from germline, CDR1 is GTSNPN and CDR2 is SVGIG (reference sequence). The CDR3 nucleotides read TGTGCCTGGAGTGGATCCTCGGGATTCTATGGCTACACCTTC. Its protein product is CAWSGSSGFYGYTF.

This sequence joins TRBV6-5 and TRBJ1-1; D remains unclear. Trimming took 4 bases from V and 3 from J, leaving 9 bases between them. There are 13 residues in the CDR3. Per germline, CDR1 MNHEY and CDR2 SVGAGI. The CDR3 DNA follows: TGTGCCAGCAGTTCCCATGACTACACTGAAGCTTTCTTT. This encodes CASSSHDYTEAFF.

The chain recombines TRBV10-1 with TRBJ2-1, with 12 bases identical to TRBD2. In germline, CDR1 is WNHNN, CDR2 SYGVQD (reference sequence). Germline trimming cut 6 bases from V and 5 bases from J; bases unmatched to any gene: 17. The CDR3 length is 19 residues. CDR3 DNA: TGCGCCAGCAGAGCGGGAGCGCTAGCGGGAGGGCCAGGGCACAATGAGCAGTTCTTC. This gives the protein CASRAGALAGGPGHNEQFF.